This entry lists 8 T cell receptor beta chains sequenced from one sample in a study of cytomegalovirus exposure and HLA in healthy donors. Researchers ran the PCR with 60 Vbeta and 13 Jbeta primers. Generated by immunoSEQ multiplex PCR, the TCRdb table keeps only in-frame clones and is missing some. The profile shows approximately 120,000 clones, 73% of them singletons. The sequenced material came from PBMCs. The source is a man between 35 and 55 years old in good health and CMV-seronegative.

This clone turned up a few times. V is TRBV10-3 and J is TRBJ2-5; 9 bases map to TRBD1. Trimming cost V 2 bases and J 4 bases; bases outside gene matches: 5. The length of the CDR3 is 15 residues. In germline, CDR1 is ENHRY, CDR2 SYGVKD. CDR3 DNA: TGTGCCATCAGTGAGGGGACAGGGAGGGGAGAGACCCAGTACTTC. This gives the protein CAISEGTGRGETQYF.

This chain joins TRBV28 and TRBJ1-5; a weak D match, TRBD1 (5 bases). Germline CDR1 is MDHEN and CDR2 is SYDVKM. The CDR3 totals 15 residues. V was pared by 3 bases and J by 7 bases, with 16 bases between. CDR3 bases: TGTGCCAGCAGTTTGGGACTCCCCGGGAACCAGCCCCAGCATTTT. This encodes CASSLGLPGNQPQHF.

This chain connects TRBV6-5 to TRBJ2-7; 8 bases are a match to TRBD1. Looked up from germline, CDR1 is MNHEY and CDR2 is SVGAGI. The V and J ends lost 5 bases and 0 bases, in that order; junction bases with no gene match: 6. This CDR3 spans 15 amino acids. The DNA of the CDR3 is TGTGCCAGCAGTCGGACAGGGCTTAGCTCCTACGAGCAGTACTTC. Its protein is CASSRTGLSSYEQYF.

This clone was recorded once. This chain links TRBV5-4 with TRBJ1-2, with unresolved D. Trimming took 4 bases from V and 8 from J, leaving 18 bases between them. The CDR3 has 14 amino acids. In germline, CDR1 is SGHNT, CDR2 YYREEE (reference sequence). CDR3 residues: CASSPPGIAVGYTF. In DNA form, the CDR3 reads TGTGCCAGCAGCCCCCCGGGGATTGCGGTGGGCTACACCTTC.

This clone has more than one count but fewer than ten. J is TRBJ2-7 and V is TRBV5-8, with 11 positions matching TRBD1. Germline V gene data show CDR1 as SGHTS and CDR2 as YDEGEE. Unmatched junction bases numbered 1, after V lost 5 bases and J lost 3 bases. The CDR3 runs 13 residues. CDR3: CASRGQGDYEQYF. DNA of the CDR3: TGTGCCAGCAGGGGACAGGGGGACTACGAGCAGTACTTC.

Here the CDR3 DNA reads TGCGCCAGCAGCCAAATCCCCGGGACAGGGCCCCCAGAAGCTTTCTTT. Translated, it gives CASSQIPGTGPPEAFF. V usage is TRBV4-1 and J usage is TRBJ1-1; 9 bases align to TRBD1. CDR1 is MGHRA, CDR2 YSYEKL, per germline. The V segment lost 2 bases and the J segment 8 bases; nucleotides outside the gene matches: 12. The CDR3 sequence is 16 residues long.

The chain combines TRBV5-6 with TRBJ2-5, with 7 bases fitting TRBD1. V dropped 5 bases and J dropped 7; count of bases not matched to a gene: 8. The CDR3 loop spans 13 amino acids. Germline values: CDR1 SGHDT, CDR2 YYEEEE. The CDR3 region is CASSDRASRTQYF. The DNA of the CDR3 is TGTGCCAGCAGTGACAGGGCCAGCCGGACCCAGTACTTC.

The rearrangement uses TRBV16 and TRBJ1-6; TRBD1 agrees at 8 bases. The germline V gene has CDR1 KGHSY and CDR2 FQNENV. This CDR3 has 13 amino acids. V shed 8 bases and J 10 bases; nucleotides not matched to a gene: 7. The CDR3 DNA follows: TGTGCCAGCCGACCCCAGGGGGCCTCACCCCTCCACTTT. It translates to CASRPQGASPLHF.